This T cell receptor beta chain stems from a study of T cell responses to AZD1222 COVID-19 vaccine. Overall study results and limits: No day 14 peak samples; only post-peak repertoires were characterized. The reported proportion of spike-specific TCRs targeting unmutated variant regions was nearly half. CD4 TCRs covered the whole spike, strongest at regions 160-218 and 743-854.

Clones were read by immunoSEQ multiplex PCR, and TCRdb kept only the in-frame ones, dropping some. The sample contains roughly 200,000 clones, approximately 91% of which appear only once. This CDR3 comprises 14 residues. After removal of 5 bases from V and 4 bases from J, the junction contained 7 bases not matched to a gene. Looked up from germline, CDR1 is MRHNA and CDR2 is SNTAGT. Concerning this clone: Its antigen is still unknown.

The clonotype originates from an adult who received the AZD1222 COVID-19 vaccine. This chain uses TRBV6-4 with TRBJ1-2; 7 bases are a match to TRBD1. The sequencing used peripheral blood, collected 28 days after the second AZD1222 dose. CDR3 in amino acids: CASSYLPGGYGYTF. CDR3 in DNA: TGTGCCAGCAGTTACTTACCAGGGGGCTATGGCTACACCTTC.